One sample yielded the 9 T cell receptor beta chains listed below, sequenced in a study of blood T cell repertoires in COVID-19. Produced via immunoSEQ multiplex PCR; TCRdb's table is partial and in-frame only. The data contain about 290,000 clones, roughly 86% of them seen just once; the ten biggest clones take up approximately 10%. The sequencing input was peripheral blood. These receptors were obtained from a woman aged 30 to 39 with COVID-19, enrolled during active disease.

The chain couples TRBV2 to TRBJ1-1, with 10 nucleotides matching TRBD1. This CDR3 has 14 residues. V lost 5 bases to trimming and J lost 3 bases; unmatched junction nucleotides: 3. The germline V gene encodes CDR1 SNHLY and CDR2 FYNNEI. The CDR3 region has the DNA TGTGCCAGCAGTTCAGGACAGGGGGACACTGAAGCTTTCTTT. Encoded protein: CASSSGQGDTEAFF.

The chain couples TRBV27 to TRBJ1-2; TRBD1 matches at 8 bases. Germline V CDR1 and CDR2: MNHEY, SMNVEV (reference sequence). With 6 bases clipped from V and 7 bases from J, the junction kept 10 bases outside the gene matches. This CDR3 is 14 amino acids long. CDR3 DNA sequence: TGTGCCAGCAGCCACGTTGACAGGGGTTCTGGCTACACCTTC. Encoded protein: CASSHVDRGSGYTF.

On this clone: The missing conserved phenylalanine or tryptophan at the end of this CDR3 makes a read error likely. No DNA is shown, since the ends of the CDR3 on it are uncertain; the CDR3 is the one TCRdb lists. Here the CDR3 reads CASSLIQGPLRS. The chain recombines TRBV7-9 with TRBJ1-3; the table's D call, TRBD1, was not checked against the DNA. Germline values: CDR1 SEHNR, CDR2 FQNEAQ (reference sequence). The length of the CDR3 is 12 amino acids, counting both ends.

Remarks on this clone: The junction differs from germline at one of its ends, possibly a read error. This chain uses TRBV11-2 with TRBJ1-2; TRBD1 agrees at 8 bases. The CDR3 is 13 amino acids. In germline, CDR1 is SGHAT, CDR2 FQNNGV. CDR3 sequence reads: CASSAPGQVFSCF. The CDR3 nucleotides are TGTGCCAGCAGCGCCCCGGGACAGGTCTTCTCTTGTTTC.

This clone was seen only once. The V call is TRBV3-1 (or the pseudogene TRBV3-2), the J call TRBJ1-5; D unresolved. CDR3 length: 12 residues. V lost 3 bases and J lost 5, with 5 bases in between. Germline lookup yields CDR1 LGHDT and CDR2 YNNKEL (reference sequence). The CDR3 nucleotides are TGTGCCAGCAGCCACGGGGATCAGCCCCAGCATTTT. Protein sequence: CASSHGDQPQHF.

This clone has just one count. The V and J genes are TRBV29-1 and TRBJ1-4; D may be TRBD1 (5 bases). The germline CDR1 and CDR2 sequences are SQVTM and ANQGSEA. This CDR3 region has 13 residues. V was trimmed by 4 bases and J by 6 bases, leaving 12 bases between them. The CDR3 sequence: CSVVSRVHEKLFF. CDR3 in DNA: TGCAGCGTTGTGTCCAGGGTTCATGAAAAACTGTTTTTT.

The rearrangement links TRBV11-2 to TRBJ1-5; D is unclear. V lost 5 bases, J lost 7 bases, and 12 bases lay in between. CDR3 length equals 13 residues. Per germline, CDR1 SGHAT and CDR2 FQNNGV. The CDR3, as DNA: TGTGCCAGCAGCGTAACTCGGGGACAGCCCCAGCATTTT. Encoded protein: CASSVTRGQPQHF.

In this sample, this clone turned up once. V usage is TRBV11-1 and J usage is TRBJ2-7; 13 bases line up with TRBD2. The length of the CDR3 is 15 residues. CDR1 and CDR2 (germline): SGHAT, FQDESV (reference sequence). V was pared by 6 bases and J by 7 bases, with 9 bases of the junction left unmatched. The CDR3 DNA follows: TGTGCCAGCAGAGACGGGACTAGCGGGGCTGGGGAGCAGTACTTC. Its protein is CASRDGTSGAGEQYF.

This clone was found once. The genes are TRBV9 and TRBJ2-1; D is ambiguous. From germline, CDR1 is SGDLS and CDR2 YYNGEE. Trimming shortened V by 0 bases and J by 6 bases, and 10 bases separated the two germline ends. The CDR3 contains 14 residues. The CDR3 sequence: CASSVEQLFNEQFF. The CDR3 bases are TGTGCCAGCAGCGTAGAACAGCTTTTCAATGAGCAGTTCTTC.